The T cell receptor beta chain under discussion was sequenced for a study of T cells expressing NK-cell markers. Turning to the study itself: The eight sequenced donors comprised seven who were HCMV-seropositive and one who was seronegative.

The authors generated TCR beta cDNA through 5'RACE template switching with UMIs. TCRdb derives one entry per CDR3 protein from the 5' RACE reads, leaving out DNA. The ten top clones account for roughly 3.6%, within a sample of 500,000 or so distinct CDR3 sequences. The CDR3 is made up of 13 amino acids. The study's findings and limits: Of the CD8+ T cells in about 6 donors, about 1.0-7.0% belonged to dominant NKG2C+ clonotypes.

About this clonotype: Its target is unknown.

Sequenced input: blood T cells: a sorted CD56 or NKG2C T cell subset, CD4+ or CD8+ T cells, or bulk PBMC T cells (not recorded which). This sequence originates from a man younger than 35 in good health. This chain links TRBV12-3 or TRBV12-4 with TRBJ2-7. The CDR3 protein is CASRTLGSYEQYF.